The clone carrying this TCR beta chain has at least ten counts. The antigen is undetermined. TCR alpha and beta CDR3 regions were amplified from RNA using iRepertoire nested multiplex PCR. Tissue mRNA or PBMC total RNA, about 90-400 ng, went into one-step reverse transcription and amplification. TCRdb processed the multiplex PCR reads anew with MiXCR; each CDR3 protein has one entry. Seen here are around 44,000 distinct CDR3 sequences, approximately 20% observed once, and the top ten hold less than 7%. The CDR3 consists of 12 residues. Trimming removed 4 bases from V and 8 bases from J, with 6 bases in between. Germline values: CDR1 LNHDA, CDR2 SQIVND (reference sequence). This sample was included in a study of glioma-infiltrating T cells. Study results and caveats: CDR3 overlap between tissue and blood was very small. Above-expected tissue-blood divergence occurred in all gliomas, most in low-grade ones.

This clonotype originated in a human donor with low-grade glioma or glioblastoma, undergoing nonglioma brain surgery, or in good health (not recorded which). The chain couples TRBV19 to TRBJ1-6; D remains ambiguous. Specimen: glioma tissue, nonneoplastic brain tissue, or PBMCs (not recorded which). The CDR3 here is CASSKDYSPLHF. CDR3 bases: TGTGCCAGTAGTAAGGATTATTCACCCCTCCACTTT.